Following are 9 T cell receptor beta chains from one sample sequenced in a study of CD8+CD57+ T cells in acquired aplastic anemia. TCR beta VDJ and CDR3 were profiled, and genomic DNA was the template. From the reads, TCRdb called clonotypes with MiXCR, one entry per CDR3 protein. Of more than 45,000 distinct CDR3 sequences listed, roughly three fifths are singletons. It was patients with CD8+CD57+ cell expansion by flow cytometry who were chosen for sequencing. What was sequenced was sorted CD4+, CD8+, or CD8+CD57+ T cells (not recorded which) from PBMCs. Source of these receptors: a human donor with aplastic anemia.

This clonotype was picked up many times. The genes are TRBV9 and TRBJ1-1, with a tentative D call TRBD1 (6 bases). V dropped 4 bases and J dropped 1 base, with 14 bases sitting between them. CDR1 is SGDLS and CDR2 is YYNGEE in the germline V gene. The CDR3 spans 15 residues. CDR3 sequence (DNA): TGTGCCAGCAGCCCTCAGACAGGCTCGAACACTGAAGCTTTCTTT. Encoded protein: CASSPQTGSNTEAFF.

The chain employs TRBV6-4 and TRBJ2-7; 9 bases align to TRBD1. The CDR3 spans 15 residues. Germline V gene lookup returns CDR1 MRHNA and CDR2 SNTAGT. Trimming cost V 6 bases and J 2 bases; bases outside gene matches: 8. The CDR3: CASRKRDRVPYEQYV. CDR3 in DNA: TGTGCCAGCAGGAAGCGGGACAGGGTCCCCTACGAGCAGTACGTC.

This clonotype was detected ten times or more. This rearrangement joins TRBV4-1 to TRBJ1-1; 7 nucleotides align to TRBD1. V gave up 4 bases and J gave up 5 bases; unmatched junction bases: 4. Looked up from germline, CDR1 is MGHRA and CDR2 is YSYEKL. The CDR3 covers 13 residues. DNA for the CDR3: TGCGCCAGCAGCCCAGGGGGGAGGACTGAAGCTTTCTTT. Protein: CASSPGGRTEAFF.

There are many counts of this clonotype. This sequence joins TRBV6-5 and TRBJ1-1, with D possibly TRBD1 on 5 matching bases. The CDR3 is made up of 14 amino acids. The V end was cut by 7 bases, the J end by 1 base, with 13 bases between. CDR1 is MNHEY, CDR2 SVGAGI, per germline. The CDR3 is CASIPRGENTEAFF. DNA for the CDR3: TGTGCCAGCATCCCCCGGGGGGAGAACACTGAAGCTTTCTTT.

V and J are TRBV10-3 and TRBJ1-2; D is perhaps TRBD1 (5 bases). The CDR3 length is 15 residues. Germline CDR1 is ENHRY and CDR2 is SYGVKD. The V and J ends lost 2 bases and 6 bases respectively, with 16 bases between them. The CDR3 reads CAISEPRQGIDGYTF. The CDR3 DNA reads as TGTGCCATCAGTGAGCCCCGGCAGGGAATCGATGGCTACACCTTC.

This clonotype was seen a single time. The J gene is TRBJ1-2, the V gene TRBV20-1; D might be TRBD1 (5 bases). The length of the CDR3 is 14 residues. Germline CDR1 DFQATT, CDR2 SNEGSKA (reference sequence). The V and J ends lost 0 bases and 4 bases respectively, with 12 bases between them. The CDR3 DNA sequence: TGCAGTGCTAGAGACGACGGGGCCTTCTATGGCTACACCTTC. Its protein product is CSARDDGAFYGYTF.

This clonotype was detected many times. This chain joins TRBV12-3 or TRBV12-4 and TRBJ1-3; D remains unclear. This CDR3 has 12 residues. Trimming left V 11 bases short and J 2 bases short, with 10 bases between. The CDR3: CAEQVTGNTIYF. The CDR3, as DNA: TGTGCCGAACAAGTAACTGGAAACACCATATATTTT.

The V and J genes are TRBV29-1 and TRBJ2-5; no clear D. From germline, CDR1 is SQVTM and CDR2 ANQGSEA. CDR3 length equals 12 residues. Trimming removed 4 bases from V and 5 bases from J, with 11 bases in between. The CDR3 here is CSVGSLRETQYF. The DNA of the CDR3 is TGCAGCGTTGGAAGTTTGCGGGAGACCCAGTACTTC.

The CDR3 spells CASSIGENSPLHF. CDR3 in DNA: TGTGCCAGTAGTATAGGGGAAAATTCACCCCTCCACTTT. This sequence joins TRBV19 and TRBJ1-6; D not resolved. Trimming removed 1 base at V and 7 bases at J, with 5 bases between. The germline V gene encodes CDR1 LNHDA and CDR2 SQIVND (reference sequence). CDR3 length: 13 amino acids.